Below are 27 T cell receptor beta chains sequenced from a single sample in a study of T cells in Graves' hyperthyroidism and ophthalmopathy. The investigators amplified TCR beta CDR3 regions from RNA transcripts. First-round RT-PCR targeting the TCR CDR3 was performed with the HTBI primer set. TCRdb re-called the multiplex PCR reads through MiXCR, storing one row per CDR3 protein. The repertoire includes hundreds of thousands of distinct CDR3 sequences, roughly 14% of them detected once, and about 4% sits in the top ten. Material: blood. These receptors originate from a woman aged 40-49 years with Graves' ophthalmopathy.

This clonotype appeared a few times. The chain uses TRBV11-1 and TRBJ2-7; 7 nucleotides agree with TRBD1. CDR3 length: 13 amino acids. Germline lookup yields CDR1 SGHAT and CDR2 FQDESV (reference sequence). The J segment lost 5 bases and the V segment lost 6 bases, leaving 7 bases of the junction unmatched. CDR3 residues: CASSPGQINEQYF. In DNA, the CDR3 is TGTGCCAGCAGTCCGGGACAGATAAACGAGCAGTACTTC.

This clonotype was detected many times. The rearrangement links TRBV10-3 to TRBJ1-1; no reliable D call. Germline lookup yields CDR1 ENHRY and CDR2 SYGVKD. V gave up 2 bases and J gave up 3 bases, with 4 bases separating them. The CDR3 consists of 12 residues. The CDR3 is CAISEPDTEAFF. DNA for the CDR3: TGTGCCATCAGTGAGCCAGACACTGAAGCTTTCTTT.

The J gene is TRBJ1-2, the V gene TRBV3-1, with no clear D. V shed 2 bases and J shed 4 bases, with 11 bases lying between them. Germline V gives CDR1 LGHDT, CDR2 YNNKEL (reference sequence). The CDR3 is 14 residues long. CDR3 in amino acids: CASSQLTARYGYTF. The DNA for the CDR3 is TGTGCCAGCAGCCAATTAACAGCCCGCTATGGCTACACCTTC.

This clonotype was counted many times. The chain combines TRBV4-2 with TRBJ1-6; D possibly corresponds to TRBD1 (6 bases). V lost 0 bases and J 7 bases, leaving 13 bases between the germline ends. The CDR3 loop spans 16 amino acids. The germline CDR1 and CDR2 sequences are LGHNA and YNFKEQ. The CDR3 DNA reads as TGTGCCAGCAGCCAAGATGTGCAGGGGAGCAATTCACCCCTCCACTTT. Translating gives CASSQDVQGSNSPLHF.

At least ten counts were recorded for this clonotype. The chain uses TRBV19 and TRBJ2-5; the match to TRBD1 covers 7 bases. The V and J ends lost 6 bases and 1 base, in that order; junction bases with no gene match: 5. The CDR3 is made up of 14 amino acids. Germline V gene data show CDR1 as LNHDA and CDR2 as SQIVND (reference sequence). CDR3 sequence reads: CASSKGTVQETQYF. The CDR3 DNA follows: TGTGCCAGTAGCAAAGGGACAGTCCAAGAGACCCAGTACTTC.

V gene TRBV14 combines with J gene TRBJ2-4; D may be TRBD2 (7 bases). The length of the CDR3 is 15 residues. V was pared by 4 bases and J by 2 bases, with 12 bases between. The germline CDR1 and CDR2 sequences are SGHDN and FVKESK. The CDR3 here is CASSPYGGPKNIQYF. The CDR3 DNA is TGTGCCAGCAGCCCTTACGGGGGGCCCAAAAACATTCAGTACTTC.

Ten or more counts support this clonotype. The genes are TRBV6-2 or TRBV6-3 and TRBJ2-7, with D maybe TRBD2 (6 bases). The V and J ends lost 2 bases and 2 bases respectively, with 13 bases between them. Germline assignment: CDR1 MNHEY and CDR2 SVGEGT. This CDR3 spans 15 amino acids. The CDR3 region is CASSYGGLPTYEQYF. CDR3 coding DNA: TGTGCCAGCAGTTACGGAGGGTTACCAACCTACGAGCAGTACTTC.

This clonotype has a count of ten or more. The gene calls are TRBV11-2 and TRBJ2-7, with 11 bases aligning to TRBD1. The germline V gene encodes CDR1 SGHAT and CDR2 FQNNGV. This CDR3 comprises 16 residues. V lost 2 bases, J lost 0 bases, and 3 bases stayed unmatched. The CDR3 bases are TGTGCCAGCAGCTTATTCGGACAGGGGGCCTCCTACGAGCAGTACTTC. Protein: CASSLFGQGASYEQYF.

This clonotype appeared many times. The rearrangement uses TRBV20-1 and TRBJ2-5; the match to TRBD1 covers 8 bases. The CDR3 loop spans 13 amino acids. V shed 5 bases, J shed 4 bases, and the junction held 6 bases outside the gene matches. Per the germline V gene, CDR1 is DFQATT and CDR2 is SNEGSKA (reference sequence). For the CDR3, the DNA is TGCAGTGCTCTGCAGGGGGCGAGAGAGACCCAGTACTTC. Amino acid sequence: CSALQGARETQYF.

As DNA, the CDR3 is TGTGCCAGCAGTCGAGCGGACAACTACGAGCAGTACTTC. It codes for CASSRADNYEQYF. The rearrangement uses TRBV6-1 and TRBJ2-7, with D perhaps given as TRBD1 or TRBD2 (5 bases each). Trimming stripped 5 bases from V and 3 bases from J, with 11 bases between. CDR1 and CDR2 (germline): MNHNS, SASEGT. The CDR3 has 13 residues.

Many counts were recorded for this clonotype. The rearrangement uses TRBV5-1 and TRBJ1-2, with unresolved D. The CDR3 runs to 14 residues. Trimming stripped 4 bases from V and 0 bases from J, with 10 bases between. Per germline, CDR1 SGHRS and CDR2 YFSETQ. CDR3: CASSLDGPNYGYTF. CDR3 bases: TGCGCCAGCAGCCTGGACGGACCTAACTATGGCTACACCTTC.

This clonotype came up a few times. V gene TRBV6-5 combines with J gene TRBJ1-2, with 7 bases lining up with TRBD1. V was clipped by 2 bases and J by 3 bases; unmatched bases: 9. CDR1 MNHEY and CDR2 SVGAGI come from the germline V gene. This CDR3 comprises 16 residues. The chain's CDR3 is CASSYEDPQGHYGYTF. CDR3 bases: TGTGCCAGCAGTTACGAGGATCCACAGGGGCACTATGGCTACACCTTC.

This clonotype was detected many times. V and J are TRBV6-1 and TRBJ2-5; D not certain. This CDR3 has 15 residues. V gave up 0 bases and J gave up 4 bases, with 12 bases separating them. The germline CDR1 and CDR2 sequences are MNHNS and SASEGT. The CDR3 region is CASSEAPDKAETQYF. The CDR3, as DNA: TGTGCCAGCAGTGAAGCGCCAGACAAGGCAGAGACCCAGTACTTC.

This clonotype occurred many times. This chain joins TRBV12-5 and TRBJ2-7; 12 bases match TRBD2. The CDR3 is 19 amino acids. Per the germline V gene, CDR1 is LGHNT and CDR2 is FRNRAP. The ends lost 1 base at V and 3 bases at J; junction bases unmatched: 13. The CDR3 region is CASGLDGLAGPRSFYEQYF. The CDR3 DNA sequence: TGTGCTAGTGGTTTGGATGGACTAGCGGGACCAAGATCTTTCTACGAGCAGTACTTC.

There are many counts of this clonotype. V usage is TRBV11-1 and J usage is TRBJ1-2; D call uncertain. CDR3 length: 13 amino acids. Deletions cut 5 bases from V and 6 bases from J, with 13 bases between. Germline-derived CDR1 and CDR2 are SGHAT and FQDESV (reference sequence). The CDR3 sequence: CASSPPHSHGYTF. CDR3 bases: TGTGCCAGCAGCCCTCCTCACTCGCATGGCTACACCTTC.

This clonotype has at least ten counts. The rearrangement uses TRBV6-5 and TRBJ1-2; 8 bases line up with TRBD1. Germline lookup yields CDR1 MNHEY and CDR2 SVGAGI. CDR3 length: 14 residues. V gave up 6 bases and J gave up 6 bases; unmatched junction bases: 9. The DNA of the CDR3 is TGTGCCAGCAGGGGGACAGGTGGGGTCCATGGCTACACCTTC. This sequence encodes CASRGTGGVHGYTF.

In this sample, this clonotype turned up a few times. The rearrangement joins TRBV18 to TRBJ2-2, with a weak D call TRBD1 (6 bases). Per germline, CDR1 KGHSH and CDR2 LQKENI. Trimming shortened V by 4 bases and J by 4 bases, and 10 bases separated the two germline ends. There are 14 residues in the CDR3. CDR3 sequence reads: CASSRRDTTGELFF. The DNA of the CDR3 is TGTGCCAGCTCACGCAGGGACACCACCGGGGAGCTGTTTTTT. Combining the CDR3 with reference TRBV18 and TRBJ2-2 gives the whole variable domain NAGVMQNPRHLVRRRGQEARLRCSPMKGHSHVYWYRQLPEEGLKFMVYLQKENIIDESGMPKERFSAEFPKEGPSILRIQQVVRGDSAAYFCASSRRDTTGELFFGEGSRLTVL.

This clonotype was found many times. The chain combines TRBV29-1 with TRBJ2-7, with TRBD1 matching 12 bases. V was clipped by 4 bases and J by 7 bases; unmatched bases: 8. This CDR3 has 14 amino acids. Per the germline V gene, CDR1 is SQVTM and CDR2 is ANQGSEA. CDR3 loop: CSVVSGTGGWEQYF. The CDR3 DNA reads TGCAGCGTTGTTTCTGGGACAGGGGGCTGGGAGCAGTACTTC.

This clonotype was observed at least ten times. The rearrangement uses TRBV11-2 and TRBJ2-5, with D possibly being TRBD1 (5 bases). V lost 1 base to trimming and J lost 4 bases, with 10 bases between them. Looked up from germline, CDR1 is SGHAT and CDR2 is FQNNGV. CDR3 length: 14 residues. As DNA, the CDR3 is TGTGCCAGCAGCTTAGCGGTTAGGGGAGAGACCCAGTACTTC. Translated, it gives CASSLAVRGETQYF.

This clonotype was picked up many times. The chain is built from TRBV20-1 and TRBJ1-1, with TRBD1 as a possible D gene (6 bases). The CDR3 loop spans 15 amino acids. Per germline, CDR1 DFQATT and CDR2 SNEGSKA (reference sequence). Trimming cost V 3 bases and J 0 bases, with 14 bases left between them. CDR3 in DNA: TGCAGTGCTAGGGATTTTGGACAGCTGAACACTGAAGCTTTCTTT. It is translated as CSARDFGQLNTEAFF.

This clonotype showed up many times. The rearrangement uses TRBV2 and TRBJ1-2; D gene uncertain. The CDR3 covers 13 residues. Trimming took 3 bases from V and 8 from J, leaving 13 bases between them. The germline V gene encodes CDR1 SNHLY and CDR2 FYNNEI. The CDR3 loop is CASSDHSKGGYTF. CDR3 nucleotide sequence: TGTGCCAGCAGTGACCACTCTAAAGGCGGCTACACCTTC.

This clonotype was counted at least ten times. As DNA, the CDR3 is TGTGCCAGCAACCCGGGGGCGGTGAACACCGGGGAGCTGTTTTTT. Its protein is CASNPGAVNTGELFF. This rearrangement joins TRBV28 to TRBJ2-2, with D perhaps TRBD1 or TRBD2 (6 bases each). The CDR3 length is 15 residues. The germline V gene has CDR1 MDHEN and CDR2 SYDVKM. Trimming took 7 bases from V and 1 from J, leaving 13 bases between them.

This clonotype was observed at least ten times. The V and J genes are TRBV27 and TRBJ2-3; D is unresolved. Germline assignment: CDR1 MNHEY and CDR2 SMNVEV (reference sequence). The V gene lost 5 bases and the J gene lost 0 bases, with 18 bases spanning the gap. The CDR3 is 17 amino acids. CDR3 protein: CASSPQVMITSTDTQYF. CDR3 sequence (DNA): TGTGCCAGCAGTCCGCAAGTGATGATAACTAGCACAGATACGCAGTATTTT.

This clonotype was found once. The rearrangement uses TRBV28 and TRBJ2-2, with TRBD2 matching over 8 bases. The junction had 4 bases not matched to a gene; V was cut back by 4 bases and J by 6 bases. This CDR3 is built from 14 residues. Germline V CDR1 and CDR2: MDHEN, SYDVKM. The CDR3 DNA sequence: TGTGCCAGCAGTTCGGGACTAGTGCCCGGGGAGCTGTTTTTT. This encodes CASSSGLVPGELFF. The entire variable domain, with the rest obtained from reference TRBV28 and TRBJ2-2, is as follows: DVKVTQSSRYLVKRTGEKVFLECVQDMDHENMFWYRQDPGLGLRLIYFSYDVKMKEKGDIPEGYSVSREKKERFSLILESASTNQTSMYLCASSSGLVPGELFFGEGSRLTVL.

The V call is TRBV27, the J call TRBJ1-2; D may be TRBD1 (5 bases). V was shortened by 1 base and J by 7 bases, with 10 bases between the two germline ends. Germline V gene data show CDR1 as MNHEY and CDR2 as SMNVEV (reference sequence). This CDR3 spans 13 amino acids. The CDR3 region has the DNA TGTGCCAGCAGTTTATTGGGACTGGGTGGCTACACCTTC. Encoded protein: CASSLLGLGGYTF.

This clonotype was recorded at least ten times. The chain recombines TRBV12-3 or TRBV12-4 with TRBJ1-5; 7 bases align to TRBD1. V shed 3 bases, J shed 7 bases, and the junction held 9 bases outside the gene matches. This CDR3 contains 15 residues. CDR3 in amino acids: CASSFWSGGWQPQHF. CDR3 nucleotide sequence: TGTGCCAGCAGTTTTTGGTCAGGGGGTTGGCAGCCCCAGCATTTT.

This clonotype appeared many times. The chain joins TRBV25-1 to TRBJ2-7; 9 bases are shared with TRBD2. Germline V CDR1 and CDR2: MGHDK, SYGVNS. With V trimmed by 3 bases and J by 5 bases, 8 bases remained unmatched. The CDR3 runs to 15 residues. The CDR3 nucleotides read TGTGCCAGCAGTGACCTAGCGGGATCTTGGGACGAGCAGTACTTC. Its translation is CASSDLAGSWDEQYF.